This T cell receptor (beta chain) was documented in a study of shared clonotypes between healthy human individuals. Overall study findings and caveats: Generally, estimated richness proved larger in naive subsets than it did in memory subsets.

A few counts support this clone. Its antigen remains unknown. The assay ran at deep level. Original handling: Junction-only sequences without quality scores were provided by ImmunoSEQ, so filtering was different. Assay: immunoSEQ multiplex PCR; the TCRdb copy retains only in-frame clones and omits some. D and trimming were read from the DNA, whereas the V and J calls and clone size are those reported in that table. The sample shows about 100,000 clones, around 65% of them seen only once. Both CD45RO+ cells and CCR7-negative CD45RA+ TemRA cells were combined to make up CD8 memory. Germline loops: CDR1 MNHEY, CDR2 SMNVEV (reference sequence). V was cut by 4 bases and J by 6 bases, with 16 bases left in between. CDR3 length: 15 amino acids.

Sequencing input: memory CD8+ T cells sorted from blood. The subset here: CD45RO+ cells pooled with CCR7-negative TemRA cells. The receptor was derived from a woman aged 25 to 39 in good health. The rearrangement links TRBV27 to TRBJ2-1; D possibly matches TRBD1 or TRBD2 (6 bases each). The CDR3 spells CASSSSGGHRNEQFF. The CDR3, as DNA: TGTGCCAGCAGTTCCTCCGGGGGACATCGCAATGAGCAGTTCTTC.